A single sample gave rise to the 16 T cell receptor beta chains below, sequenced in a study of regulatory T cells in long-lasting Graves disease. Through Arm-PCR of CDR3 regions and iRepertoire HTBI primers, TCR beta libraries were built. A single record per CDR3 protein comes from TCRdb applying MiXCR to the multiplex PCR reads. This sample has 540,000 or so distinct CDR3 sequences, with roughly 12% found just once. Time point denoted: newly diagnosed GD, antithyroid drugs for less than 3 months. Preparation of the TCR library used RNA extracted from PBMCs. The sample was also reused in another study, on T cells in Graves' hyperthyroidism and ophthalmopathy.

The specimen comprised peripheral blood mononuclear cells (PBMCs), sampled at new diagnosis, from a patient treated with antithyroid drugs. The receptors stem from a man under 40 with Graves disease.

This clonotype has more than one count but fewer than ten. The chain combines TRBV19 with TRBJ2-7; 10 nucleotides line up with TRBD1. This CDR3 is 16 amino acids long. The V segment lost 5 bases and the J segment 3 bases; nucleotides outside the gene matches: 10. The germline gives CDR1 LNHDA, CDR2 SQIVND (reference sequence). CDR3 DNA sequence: TGTGCCAGTAGTGCCAGTCCGGGACAGGGGTTCTACGAGCAGTACTTC. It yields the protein CASSASPGQGFYEQYF.

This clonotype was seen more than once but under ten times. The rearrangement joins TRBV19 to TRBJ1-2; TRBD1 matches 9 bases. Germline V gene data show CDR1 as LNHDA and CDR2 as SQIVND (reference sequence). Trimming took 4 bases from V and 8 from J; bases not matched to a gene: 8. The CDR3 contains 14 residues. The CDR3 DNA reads TGTGCCAGTAGTACAATAGACAGGGGGAACGGCTACACCTTC. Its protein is CASSTIDRGNGYTF.

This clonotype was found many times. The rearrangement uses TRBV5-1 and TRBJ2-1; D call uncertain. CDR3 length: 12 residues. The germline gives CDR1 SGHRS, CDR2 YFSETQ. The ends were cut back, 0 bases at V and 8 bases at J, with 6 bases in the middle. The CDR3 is CASSLVLHEQFF. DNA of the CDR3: TGCGCCAGCAGCTTGGTCCTTCATGAGCAGTTCTTC.

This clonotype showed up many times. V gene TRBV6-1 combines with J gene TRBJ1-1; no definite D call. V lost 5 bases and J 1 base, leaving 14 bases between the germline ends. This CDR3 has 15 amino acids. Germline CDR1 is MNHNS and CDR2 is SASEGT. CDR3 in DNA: TGTGCCAGCAGTAACCCTTTGGAGGAGAACACTGAAGCTTTCTTT. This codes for CASSNPLEENTEAFF.

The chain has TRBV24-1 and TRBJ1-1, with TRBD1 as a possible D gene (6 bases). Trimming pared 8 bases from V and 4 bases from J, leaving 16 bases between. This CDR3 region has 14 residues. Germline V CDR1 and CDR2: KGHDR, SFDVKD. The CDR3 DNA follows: TGTGCCACCAAACCCCCAGGGGCGGGCACTGAAGCTTTCTTT. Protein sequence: CATKPPGAGTEAFF.

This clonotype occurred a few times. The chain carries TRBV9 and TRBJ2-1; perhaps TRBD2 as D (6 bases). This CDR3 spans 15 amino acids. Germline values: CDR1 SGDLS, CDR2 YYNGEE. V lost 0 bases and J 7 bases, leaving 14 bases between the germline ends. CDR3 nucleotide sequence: TGTGCCAGCAGCGTAGTTCCGGGAGAGGTAAATGAGCAGTTCTTC. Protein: CASSVVPGEVNEQFF.

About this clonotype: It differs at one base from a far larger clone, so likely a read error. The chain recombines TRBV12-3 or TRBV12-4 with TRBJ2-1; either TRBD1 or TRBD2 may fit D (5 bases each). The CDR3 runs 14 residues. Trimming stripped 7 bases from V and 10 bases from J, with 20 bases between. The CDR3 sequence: CASTWDPNIREQFF. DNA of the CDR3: TGTGCCAGCACCTGGGACCCGAACATCCGGGAGCAGTTCTTC.

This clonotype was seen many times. The DNA for the CDR3 is TGTGCCAGTACTGCGGCTAGCGGAGGGCGAGATACGCAGTATTTT. It is translated as CASTAASGGRDTQYF. The rearrangement links TRBV19 to TRBJ2-3; TRBD2 agrees at 7 bases. The CDR3 length is 15 residues. Germline trimming cut 7 bases from V and 5 bases from J; bases unmatched to any gene: 12. The germline CDR1 and CDR2 sequences are LNHDA and SQIVND (reference sequence).

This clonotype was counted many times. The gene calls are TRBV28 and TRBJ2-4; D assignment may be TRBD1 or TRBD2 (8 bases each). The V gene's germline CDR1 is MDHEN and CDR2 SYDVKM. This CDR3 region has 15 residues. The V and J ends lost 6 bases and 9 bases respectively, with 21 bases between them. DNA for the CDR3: TGTGCCAGCAGCCTCCCAGGGGGCGCGGGAGGCATTCAGTACTTC. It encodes CASSLPGGAGGIQYF. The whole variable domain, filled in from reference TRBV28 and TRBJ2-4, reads DVKVTQSSRYLVKRTGEKVFLECVQDMDHENMFWYRQDPGLGLRLIYFSYDVKMKEKGDIPEGYSVSREKKERFSLILESASTNQTSMYLCASSLPGGAGGIQYFGAGTRLSVL.

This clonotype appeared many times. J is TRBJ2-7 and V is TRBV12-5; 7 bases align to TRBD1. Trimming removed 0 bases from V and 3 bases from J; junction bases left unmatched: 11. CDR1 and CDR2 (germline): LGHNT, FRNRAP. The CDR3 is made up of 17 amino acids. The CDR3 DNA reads TGTGCTAGTGGTTTGGTAGGAATGGGACAGCAATACTACGAGCAGTACTTC. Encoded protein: CASGLVGMGQQYYEQYF.

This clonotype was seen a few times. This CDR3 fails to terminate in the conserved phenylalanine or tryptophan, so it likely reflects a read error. The CDR3 loop is CASSSAGSYEQYY. The CDR3 DNA reads as TGCGCCAGCAGCTCGGCCGGATCCTACGAGCAGTACTAC. The chain couples TRBV5-1 to TRBJ2-7; D ambiguous. The germline V and J ends were trimmed by 3 bases and 1 base, with 8 bases remaining between them. Per germline, CDR1 SGHRS and CDR2 YFSETQ. The CDR3 is 13 residues long.

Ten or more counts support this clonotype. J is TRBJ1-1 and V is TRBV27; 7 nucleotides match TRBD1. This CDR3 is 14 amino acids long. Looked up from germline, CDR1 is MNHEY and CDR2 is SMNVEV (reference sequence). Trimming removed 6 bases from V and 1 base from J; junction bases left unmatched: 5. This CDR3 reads CASRRQGSNTEAFF. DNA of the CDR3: TGTGCCAGCAGGCGACAGGGCTCGAACACTGAAGCTTTCTTT.

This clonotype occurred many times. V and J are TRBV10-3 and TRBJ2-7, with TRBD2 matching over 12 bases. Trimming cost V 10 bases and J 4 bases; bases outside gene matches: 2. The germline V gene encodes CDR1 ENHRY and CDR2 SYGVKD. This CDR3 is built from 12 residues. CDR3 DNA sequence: TGTGCCAGTACTAGCGGGAGGTACGAGCAGTACTTC. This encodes CASTSGRYEQYF.

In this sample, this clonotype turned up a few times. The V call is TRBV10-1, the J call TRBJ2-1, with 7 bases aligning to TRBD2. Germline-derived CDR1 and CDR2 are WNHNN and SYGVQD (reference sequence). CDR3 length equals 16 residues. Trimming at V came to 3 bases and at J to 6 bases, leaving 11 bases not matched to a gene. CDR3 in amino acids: CASSESGSGIGNEQFF. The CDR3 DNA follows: TGCGCCAGCAGTGAATCCGGCAGCGGGATAGGCAATGAGCAGTTCTTC.

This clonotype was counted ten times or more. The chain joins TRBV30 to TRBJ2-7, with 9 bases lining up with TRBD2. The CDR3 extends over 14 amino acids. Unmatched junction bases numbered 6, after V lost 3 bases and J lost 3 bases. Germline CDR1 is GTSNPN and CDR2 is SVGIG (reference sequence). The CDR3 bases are TGTGCCTGGAGCCGACTAGCGGAGATCTACGAGCAGTACTTC. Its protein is CAWSRLAEIYEQYF.

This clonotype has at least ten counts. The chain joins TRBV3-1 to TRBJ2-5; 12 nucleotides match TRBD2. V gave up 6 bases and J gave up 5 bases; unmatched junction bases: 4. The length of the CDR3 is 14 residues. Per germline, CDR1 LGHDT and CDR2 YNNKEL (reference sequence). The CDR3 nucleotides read TGTGCCAGCAGGGATACTAGCGGGAGGGAGACCCAGTACTTC. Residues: CASRDTSGRETQYF.